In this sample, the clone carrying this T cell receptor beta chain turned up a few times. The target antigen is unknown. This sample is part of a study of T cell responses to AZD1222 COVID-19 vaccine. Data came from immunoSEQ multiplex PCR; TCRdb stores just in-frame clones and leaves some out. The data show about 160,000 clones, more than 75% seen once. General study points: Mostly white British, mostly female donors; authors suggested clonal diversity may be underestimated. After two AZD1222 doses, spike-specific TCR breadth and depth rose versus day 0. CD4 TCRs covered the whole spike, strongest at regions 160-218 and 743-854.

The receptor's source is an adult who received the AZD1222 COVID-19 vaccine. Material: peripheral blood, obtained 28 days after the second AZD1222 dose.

Here the CDR3 DNA reads TGCGCCAGCAGCCAAGAATACCGGCCCCGCAGGGGGCGAAGTGGCTACACCTTC. It is translated as CASSQEYRPRRGRSGYTF. The chain combines TRBV4-3 with TRBJ1-2; 8 nucleotides agree with TRBD1. Germline CDR1 is LGHNA and CDR2 is YSLEER. Trimming at V came to 0 bases and at J to 7 bases, leaving 16 bases not matched to a gene. This CDR3 has 18 residues.